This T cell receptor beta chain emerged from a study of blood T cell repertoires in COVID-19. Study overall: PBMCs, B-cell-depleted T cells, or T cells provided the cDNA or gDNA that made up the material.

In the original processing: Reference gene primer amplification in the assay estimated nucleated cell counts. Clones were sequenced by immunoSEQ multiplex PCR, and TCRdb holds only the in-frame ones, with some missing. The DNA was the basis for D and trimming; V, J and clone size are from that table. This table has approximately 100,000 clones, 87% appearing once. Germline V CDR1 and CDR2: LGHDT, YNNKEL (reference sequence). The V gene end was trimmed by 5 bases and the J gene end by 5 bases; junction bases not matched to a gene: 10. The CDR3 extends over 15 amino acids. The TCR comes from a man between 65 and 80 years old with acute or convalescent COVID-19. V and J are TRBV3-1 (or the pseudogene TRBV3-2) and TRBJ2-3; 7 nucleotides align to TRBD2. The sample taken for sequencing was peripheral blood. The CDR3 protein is CASSGRGDVGDTQYF. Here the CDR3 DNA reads TGTGCCAGCAGCGGCCGGGGGGACGTCGGAGATACGCAGTATTTT.